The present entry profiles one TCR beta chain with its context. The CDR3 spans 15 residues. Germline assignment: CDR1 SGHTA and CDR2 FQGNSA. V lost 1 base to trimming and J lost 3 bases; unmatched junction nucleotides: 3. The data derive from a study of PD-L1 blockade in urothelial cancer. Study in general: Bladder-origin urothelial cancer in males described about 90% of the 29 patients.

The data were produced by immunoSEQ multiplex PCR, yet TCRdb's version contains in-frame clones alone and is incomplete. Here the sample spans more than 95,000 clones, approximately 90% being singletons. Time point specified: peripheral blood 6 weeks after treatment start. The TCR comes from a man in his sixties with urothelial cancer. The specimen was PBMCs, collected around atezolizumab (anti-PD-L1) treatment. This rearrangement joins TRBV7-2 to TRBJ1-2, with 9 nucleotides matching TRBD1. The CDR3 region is CASSLVGQGDYGYTF. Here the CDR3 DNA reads TGTGCCAGCAGCTTAGTGGGACAGGGAGACTATGGCTACACCTTC.